The present TCR beta chain was sequenced within a study of blood T cell repertoires in COVID-19. Study-wide background: Acute-phase and convalescent COVID-19 samples originated in the United States, Italy and Spain. The analysed material was cDNA or gDNA that came from T cells, B-cell-depleted T cells, or PBMCs.

In the original processing: Using reference gene primer amplification, nucleated cell counts were estimated. Assay: immunoSEQ multiplex PCR; the TCRdb copy retains only in-frame clones and omits some. The DNA gave D and trimming, while V, J and clone size come from that table. In the table there are 200,000 to 250,000 clones, 80% to 90% of which are singletons. The V end was cut by 6 bases, the J end by 2 bases, with 17 bases between. The CDR3 covers 15 residues. Germline V gives CDR1 SGHNT, CDR2 YYREEE (reference sequence). Sample: peripheral blood. This receptor was taken from a man between 50 and 59 years old with active or convalescent COVID-19. The chain combines TRBV5-4 with TRBJ2-5; a weak D match, TRBD2 (7 bases). CDR3 sequence reads: CASTLRGRGQETQYF. CDR3 in DNA: TGTGCCAGCACCCTAAGAGGGAGGGGGCAAGAGACCCAGTACTTC. Looking up the rest from reference TRBV5-4 and TRBJ2-5 gives the full variable domain: ETGVTQSPTHLIKTRGQQVTLRCSSQSGHNTVSWYQQALGQGPQFIFQYYREEENGRGNFPPRFSGLQFPNYSSELNVNALELDDSALYLCASTLRGRGQETQYFGPGTRLLVL.